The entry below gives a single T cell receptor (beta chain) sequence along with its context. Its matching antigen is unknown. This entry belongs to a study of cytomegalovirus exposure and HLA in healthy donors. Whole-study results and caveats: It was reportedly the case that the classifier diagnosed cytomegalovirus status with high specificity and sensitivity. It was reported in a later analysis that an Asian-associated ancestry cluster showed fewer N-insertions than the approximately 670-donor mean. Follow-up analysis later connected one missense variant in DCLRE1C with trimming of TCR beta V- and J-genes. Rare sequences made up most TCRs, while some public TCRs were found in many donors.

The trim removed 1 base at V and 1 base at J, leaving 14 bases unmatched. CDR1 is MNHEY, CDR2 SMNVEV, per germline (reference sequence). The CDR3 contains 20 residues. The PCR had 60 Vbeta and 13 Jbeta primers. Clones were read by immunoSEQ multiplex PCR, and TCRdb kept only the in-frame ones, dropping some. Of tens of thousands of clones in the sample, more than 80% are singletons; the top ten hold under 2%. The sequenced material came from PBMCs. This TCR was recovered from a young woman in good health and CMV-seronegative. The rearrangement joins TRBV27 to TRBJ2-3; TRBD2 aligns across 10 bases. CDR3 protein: CASSLFRRASGSGGTDTQYF. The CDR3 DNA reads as TGTGCCAGCAGTTTATTCCGGAGGGCTAGCGGGAGCGGCGGCACAGATACGCAGTATTTT.